This is a list of T cell receptor beta chains from one sample in a study of cytomegalovirus exposure and HLA in healthy donors. The assay was immunoSEQ multiplex PCR, and TCRdb's table has in-frame clones only and misses some. The table shows about 81,000 clones, with 75% to 90% occurring only once. Sequenced sample: PBMCs. The origin of the receptors is a man aged 18 to 30 in good health and CMV-seronegative. Each CDR3 is given with its conserved first and last residue. Fields, in order: D gene, clone size, V gene, J gene, CDR3 protein, CDR3 DNA. The D gene is left open where the match is weak. Rows give clone size only sometimes, using once, few, many, or a class for an expanded clone.

d_call: TRBD1; clone_size: -; v_call: TRBV27; j_call: TRBJ2-1; cdr3_aa: CASSFLGQGTNEQFF; cdr3_nt: TGTGCCAGCAGTTTCCTGGGACAGGGGACCAATGAGCAGTTCTTC
d_call: -; clone_size: -; v_call: TRBV4-3; j_call: TRBJ2-7; cdr3_aa: CASSQDTATPYEQYF; cdr3_nt: TGCGCCAGCAGCCAAGACACAGCAACCCCCTACGAGCAGTACTTC
d_call: -; clone_size: -; v_call: TRBV5-6; j_call: TRBJ1-6; cdr3_aa: CASSLDSGSYNSPLHF; cdr3_nt: TGTGCCAGCAGCTTGGATTCAGGCTCCTATAATTCACCCCTCCACTTT
d_call: TRBD2; clone_size: -; v_call: TRBV11-3; j_call: TRBJ2-1; cdr3_aa: CASSLISGSSYNEQFF; cdr3_nt: TGTGCCAGCAGTTTAATTAGCGGGAGCTCCTACAATGAGCAGTTCTTC
d_call: TRBD1; clone_size: -; v_call: TRBV28; j_call: TRBJ2-7; cdr3_aa: CASSPARDRNYEQYF; cdr3_nt: TGTGCCAGCAGTCCCGCCCGGGACAGGAACTACGAGCAGTACTTC
d_call: -; clone_size: -; v_call: TRBV7-9; j_call: TRBJ2-5; cdr3_aa: CAGGTAQQETQYF; cdr3_nt: TGTGCCGGAGGGACAGCACAACAAGAGACCCAGTACTTC
d_call: TRBD2; clone_size: -; v_call: TRBV7-2; j_call: TRBJ2-5; cdr3_aa: CASSLVPGLAVQETQYF; cdr3_nt: TGTGCCAGCAGCTTAGTCCCGGGACTAGCGGTACAAGAGACCCAGTACTTC
d_call: TRBD2; clone_size: -; v_call: TRBV7-2; j_call: TRBJ2-7; cdr3_aa: CASSSVAGALYEQYF; cdr3_nt: TGTGCCAGCAGCTCCGTAGCGGGAGCGCTTTACGAGCAGTACTTC
d_call: TRBD1; clone_size: -; v_call: TRBV10-3; j_call: TRBJ1-6; cdr3_aa: CAISDDRGQNSPLHF; cdr3_nt: TGTGCCATCAGTGATGACAGGGGGCAGAATTCACCCCTCCACTTT
d_call: -; clone_size: -; v_call: TRBV28; j_call: TRBJ2-3; cdr3_aa: CASSFPGQFRSDTQYF; cdr3_nt: TGTGCCAGCAGTTTTCCAGGGCAGTTTCGGTCAGATACGCAGTATTTT
d_call: TRBD2; clone_size: -; v_call: TRBV7-9; j_call: TRBJ2-7; cdr3_aa: CASSLGITGGASGAYEQYF; cdr3_nt: TGTGCCAGCAGCTTGGGAATCACCGGGGGGGCTAGCGGTGCCTACGAGCAGTACTTC
d_call: -; clone_size: -; v_call: TRBV7-8; j_call: TRBJ2-1; cdr3_aa: CASARVSSYNEQFF; cdr3_nt: TGTGCCAGCGCCAGGGTTAGCTCCTACAATGAGCAGTTCTTC
d_call: -; clone_size: -; v_call: TRBV20-1; j_call: TRBJ2-7; cdr3_aa: CSAQEGAQYF; cdr3_nt: TGCAGTGCGCAAGAAGGGGCGCAGTACTTC
d_call: -; clone_size: -; v_call: TRBV7-6; j_call: TRBJ2-7; cdr3_aa: CASSLNSQTAYEQYF; cdr3_nt: TGTGCCAGCAGCTTAAACTCACAGACAGCCTACGAGCAGTACTTC
d_call: -; clone_size: -; v_call: TRBV4-1; j_call: TRBJ2-7; cdr3_aa: CASRPGLLSYEQYF; cdr3_nt: TGCGCCAGCCGACCCGGGTTACTCTCCTACGAGCAGTACTTC
d_call: TRBD2; clone_size: -; v_call: TRBV5-6; j_call: TRBJ2-3; cdr3_aa: CASSIILAGGLTDTQYF; cdr3_nt: TGTGCCAGCAGCATAATACTAGCGGGAGGGCTGACAGATACGCAGTATTTT
d_call: -; clone_size: -; v_call: TRBV11-3; j_call: TRBJ2-5; cdr3_aa: CASSLGPQETQYF; cdr3_nt: TGTGCCAGCAGCTTAGGGCCTCAAGAGACCCAGTACTTC
d_call: TRBD1; clone_size: -; v_call: TRBV7-2; j_call: TRBJ2-7; cdr3_aa: CASRGQVGYEQYF; cdr3_nt: TGTGCCAGCAGAGGACAGGTTGGATACGAGCAGTACTTC
d_call: -; clone_size: -; v_call: TRBV19; j_call: TRBJ1-4; cdr3_aa: CASSRAFVVDEKLFF; cdr3_nt: TGTGCCAGTAGTAGGGCTTTCGTTGTTGATGAAAAACTGTTTTTT
d_call: TRBD2; clone_size: -; v_call: TRBV7-6; j_call: TRBJ2-2; cdr3_aa: CASSLGVAGMNTGELFF; cdr3_nt: TGTGCCAGCAGCTTAGGGGTAGCGGGGATGAACACCGGGGAGCTGTTTTTT
d_call: -; clone_size: -; v_call: TRBV28; j_call: TRBJ1-4; cdr3_aa: CASSINEKLFF; cdr3_nt: TGTGCCAGCAGTATAAATGAAAAACTGTTTTTT
d_call: TRBD2; clone_size: -; v_call: TRBV15; j_call: TRBJ2-5; cdr3_aa: CATSRDLVLRGGQETQYF; cdr3_nt: TGTGCCACCAGCAGAGATCTGGTTCTCCGGGGAGGGCAAGAGACCCAGTACTTC
d_call: -; clone_size: -; v_call: TRBV7-9; j_call: TRBJ1-2; cdr3_aa: CASSLSRGSAGYTF; cdr3_nt: TGTGCCAGCAGCTTAAGCAGGGGTTCTGCTGGCTACACCTTC
d_call: TRBD1; clone_size: -; v_call: TRBV19; j_call: TRBJ2-2; cdr3_aa: CASSIPGQGGTGELFF; cdr3_nt: TGTGCCAGTAGTATACCGGGACAGGGCGGGACCGGGGAGCTGTTTTTT
d_call: -; clone_size: -; v_call: TRBV7-9; j_call: TRBJ1-5; cdr3_aa: CASSRDSGNQPQHF; cdr3_nt: TGTGCCAGCAGCCGGGACTCCGGTAATCAGCCCCAGCATTTT
d_call: TRBD2; clone_size: -; v_call: TRBV9; j_call: TRBJ2-3; cdr3_aa: CASSTSGLAVTDTQYF; cdr3_nt: TGTGCCAGCAGCACATCGGGACTAGCGGTCACAGATACGCAGTATTTT
d_call: -; clone_size: -; v_call: TRBV4-3; j_call: TRBJ2-5; cdr3_aa: CASSPGLALQETQYF; cdr3_nt: TGCGCCAGCAGCCCCGGCCTGGCACTACAAGAGACCCAGTACTTC
d_call: TRBD2; clone_size: -; v_call: TRBV19; j_call: TRBJ2-1; cdr3_aa: CASSIGTSGSYNEQFF; cdr3_nt: TGTGCCAGTAGTATCGGGACTAGCGGGAGCTACAATGAGCAGTTCTTC
d_call: TRBD1; clone_size: -; v_call: TRBV6-1; j_call: TRBJ2-2; cdr3_aa: CASSDMGQGYTGELFF; cdr3_nt: TGTGCCAGCAGTGATATGGGACAGGGGTACACCGGGGAGCTGTTTTTT
d_call: TRBD1; clone_size: -; v_call: TRBV18; j_call: TRBJ2-7; cdr3_aa: CASSRTGTEQYF; cdr3_nt: TGTGCCAGCTCACGGACAGGGACCGAGCAGTACTTC
d_call: TRBD2; clone_size: -; v_call: TRBV30; j_call: TRBJ2-7; cdr3_aa: CAWSPAGGPRYEQYF; cdr3_nt: TGTGCCTGGAGTCCCGCGGGAGGGCCTAGGTACGAGCAGTACTTC
d_call: -; clone_size: -; v_call: TRBV7-2; j_call: TRBJ1-2; cdr3_aa: CASSLAQGDNYGYTF; cdr3_nt: TGTGCCAGCAGCTTAGCACAGGGAGATAACTATGGCTACACCTTC
d_call: TRBD2; clone_size: -; v_call: TRBV9; j_call: TRBJ2-3; cdr3_aa: CASSVGSGSSTDTQYF; cdr3_nt: TGTGCCAGCAGCGTAGGAAGCGGGAGTAGCACAGATACGCAGTATTTT
d_call: TRBD2; clone_size: few; v_call: TRBV6-6; j_call: TRBJ2-5; cdr3_aa: CASSYSGPGGETQYF; cdr3_nt: TGTGCCAGCAGTTACTCGGGTCCGGGAGGTGAGACCCAGTACTTC
d_call: TRBD2; clone_size: -; v_call: TRBV28; j_call: TRBJ2-3; cdr3_aa: CASEASGSFTDTQYF; cdr3_nt: TGTGCCAGCGAGGCTAGCGGGAGCTTCACAGATACGCAGTATTTT
d_call: -; clone_size: once; v_call: TRBV7-9; j_call: TRBJ1-1; cdr3_aa: CASSLAQGYGAFF; cdr3_nt: TGTGCCAGCAGCTTAGCGCAGGGGTATGGAGCTTTCTTT
d_call: -; clone_size: once; v_call: TRBV6-1; j_call: TRBJ1-4; cdr3_aa: CASTPTSSPNEKLFF; cdr3_nt: TGTGCCAGCACTCCAACTAGTTCCCCGAATGAAAAACTGTTTTTT
d_call: -; clone_size: -; v_call: TRBV5-4; j_call: TRBJ2-5; cdr3_aa: CASSLEVSQETQYF; cdr3_nt: TGTGCCAGCAGCTTAGAGGTATCTCAAGAGACCCAGTACTTC
d_call: -; clone_size: -; v_call: TRBV11-1; j_call: TRBJ2-1; cdr3_aa: CASSLVSDFGEQFF; cdr3_nt: TGTGCCAGCAGCTTAGTGTCCGACTTTGGTGAGCAGTTCTTC
d_call: TRBD2; clone_size: -; v_call: TRBV4-1; j_call: TRBJ2-3; cdr3_aa: CASSQVPTAAAGPKDTQYF; cdr3_nt: TGCGCCAGCAGCCAAGTTCCAACTGCCGCAGCGGGACCGAAAGATACGCAGTATTTT
d_call: TRBD2; clone_size: -; v_call: TRBV7-2; j_call: TRBJ2-7; cdr3_aa: CASSLGLAGAAYEQYF; cdr3_nt: TGTGCCAGCAGCTTGGGACTAGCGGGAGCCGCCTACGAGCAGTACTTC
d_call: -; clone_size: -; v_call: TRBV7-3; j_call: TRBJ1-1; cdr3_aa: CASSLGSTGYTEAFF; cdr3_nt: TGTGCCAGCAGCTTAGGTTCCACAGGATACACTGAAGCTTTCTTT
d_call: TRBD1; clone_size: -; v_call: TRBV5-1; j_call: TRBJ1-4; cdr3_aa: CASSLRQGRLAELFF; cdr3_nt: TGCGCCAGCAGCCTTCGACAGGGACGACTGGCTGAACTGTTTTTT
d_call: TRBD1; clone_size: -; v_call: TRBV5-8; j_call: TRBJ2-5; cdr3_aa: CASSFGPVQGEETQYF; cdr3_nt: TGTGCCAGCAGCTTTGGTCCGGTACAGGGGGAAGAGACCCAGTACTTC
d_call: -; clone_size: -; v_call: TRBV2; j_call: TRBJ2-3; cdr3_aa: CASSGGADTQYF; cdr3_nt: TGTGCCAGCAGTGGCGGTGCAGATACGCAGTATTTT
d_call: TRBD1; clone_size: -; v_call: TRBV7-9; j_call: TRBJ1-1; cdr3_aa: CASSLDRDAFF; cdr3_nt: TGTGCCAGCAGCCTAGACAGGGACGCTTTCTTT
d_call: -; clone_size: -; v_call: TRBV10-3; j_call: TRBJ1-1; cdr3_aa: CAISEPKGYRVEAFF; cdr3_nt: TGTGCCATCAGTGAGCCAAAAGGATACAGGGTTGAAGCTTTCTTT
d_call: TRBD2; clone_size: -; v_call: TRBV29-1; j_call: TRBJ2-7; cdr3_aa: CSVGRWIAGVYEQYF; cdr3_nt: TGCAGCGTGGGAAGGTGGATAGCGGGAGTGTACGAGCAGTACTTC
d_call: TRBD2; clone_size: -; v_call: TRBV9; j_call: TRBJ2-2; cdr3_aa: CASSVVGGGRSRRETGELFF; cdr3_nt: TGTGCCAGCAGCGTAGTAGGTGGCGGGAGGAGTCGAAGGGAAACCGGGGAGCTGTTTTTT
d_call: TRBD2; clone_size: -; v_call: TRBV18; j_call: TRBJ2-1; cdr3_aa: CASLLAGGGNEQFF; cdr3_nt: TGTGCCAGCCTACTAGCGGGAGGTGGCAATGAGCAGTTCTTC
d_call: -; clone_size: -; v_call: TRBV27; j_call: TRBJ2-3; cdr3_aa: CASTWGRNTDTQYF; cdr3_nt: TGTGCCAGCACCTGGGGGAGGAACACAGATACGCAGTATTTT
d_call: -; clone_size: -; v_call: TRBV16; j_call: TRBJ1-5; cdr3_aa: CASSPTRNQPQHF; cdr3_nt: TGTGCCAGCAGCCCCACCAGGAATCAGCCCCAGCATTTT
d_call: TRBD1; clone_size: -; v_call: TRBV11-2; j_call: TRBJ1-5; cdr3_aa: CASSTHTQGNQPQHF; cdr3_nt: TGTGCCAGCAGCACCCATACACAGGGGAATCAGCCCCAGCATTTT
d_call: TRBD1; clone_size: -; v_call: TRBV2; j_call: TRBJ1-2; cdr3_aa: CASSEGQGNYGYTF; cdr3_nt: TGTGCCAGCAGTGAGGGACAGGGGAACTATGGCTACACCTTC
d_call: TRBD2; clone_size: once; v_call: TRBV5-4; j_call: TRBJ2-5; cdr3_aa: CASRPGLAEVGETQYF; cdr3_nt: TGTGCCAGCAGACCGGGACTAGCGGAGGTAGGAGAGACCCAGTACTTC
d_call: -; clone_size: -; v_call: TRBV27; j_call: TRBJ2-2; cdr3_aa: CASSPGTGGLFF; cdr3_nt: TGTGCCAGCAGCCCCGGGACCGGAGGGTTGTTTTTT
d_call: TRBD1; clone_size: -; v_call: TRBV28; j_call: TRBJ1-2; cdr3_aa: CASRNSTGQGYTF; cdr3_nt: TGTGCCAGCAGAAATTCGACAGGGCAGGGCTACACCTTC
d_call: TRBD2; clone_size: -; v_call: TRBV15; j_call: TRBJ2-7; cdr3_aa: CATGGGLSYEQYF; cdr3_nt: TGTGCCACAGGCGGGGGGCTCTCCTACGAGCAGTACTTC
d_call: TRBD1; clone_size: -; v_call: TRBV5-1; j_call: TRBJ2-7; cdr3_aa: CASSTGTGKGYEQYF; cdr3_nt: TGCGCCAGCAGCACTGGGACAGGGAAGGGCTACGAGCAGTACTTC